Below are 17 T cell receptor beta chains sequenced from a single sample in a study of immune evolution from preneoplasia to lung adenocarcinoma. The assay was immunoSEQ multiplex PCR, and TCRdb's table has in-frame clones only and misses some. The sample includes roughly 7,900 clones, about 77% seen only once; the top ten take roughly 7.3%. Input material: FFPE adjacent normal lung tissue. All receptors derive from a person between 65 and 79 years old with lung adenocarcinoma.

The V gene is TRBV11-2, the J gene TRBJ1-2; D is possibly TRBD1 (5 bases). This CDR3 has 15 residues. CDR1 is SGHAT, CDR2 FQNNGV, per germline. Trimming took 5 bases from V and 0 from J, leaving 13 bases between them. Here the CDR3 reads CASSEARGPNYGYTF. The CDR3 DNA sequence: TGTGCCAGCAGCGAGGCCCGGGGCCCTAACTATGGCTACACCTTC.

The rearrangement joins TRBV18 to TRBJ1-2; weak D call: TRBD1 (5 bases). Germline V lookup: CDR1 KGHSH, CDR2 LQKENI. V lost 4 bases and J 4 bases, leaving 16 bases between the germline ends. The CDR3 contains 15 residues. This CDR3 reads CASSRPQGPPYGYTF. CDR3 nucleotides: TGTGCCAGCTCACGTCCCCAGGGACCCCCCTATGGCTACACCTTC.

J is TRBJ2-1 and V is TRBV5-6; maybe TRBD2 (5 bases). The CDR3 is 15 residues long. In germline, CDR1 is SGHDT, CDR2 YYEEEE. V lost 1 base, J lost 4 bases, and 12 bases lay in between. DNA of the CDR3: TGTGCCAGCAGCTTGACTCTGCGGGCGTACAATGAGCAGTTCTTC. It yields the protein CASSLTLRAYNEQFF.

Written as DNA, the CDR3 is TGCGCCAGCAGCTGGACTTTCGGCTCTGGGGCCAACGTCCTGACTTTC. This sequence encodes CASSWTFGSGANVLTF. The chain uses TRBV5-1 and TRBJ2-6; the D gene is possibly TRBD2 (5 bases). V was trimmed by 3 bases and J by 0 bases, leaving 10 bases between them. This CDR3 comprises 16 residues. Germline assignment: CDR1 SGHRS and CDR2 YFSETQ.

This clone was detected a few times. The V call is TRBV30, the J call TRBJ1-1; D is unresolved. This CDR3 has 14 amino acids. Trimming took off 3 bases at V and 0 bases at J, with 11 bases between the two ends. From germline, CDR1 is GTSNPN and CDR2 SVGIG (reference sequence). This CDR3 reads CAWRPDGLNTEAFF. CDR3 nucleotides: TGTGCCTGGAGGCCGGACGGACTGAACACTGAAGCTTTCTTT.

Judged by abundance, this clone is large (0.1 to 1%). Other DNA sequences within the sample encode an identical CDR3. The chain is built from TRBV5-1 and TRBJ2-1; 9 bases fit TRBD2. The CDR3 is 14 residues long. The J segment lost 3 bases and the V segment lost 4 bases, leaving 2 bases of the junction unmatched. Germline CDR1 is SGHRS and CDR2 is YFSETQ. The CDR3, as DNA: TGCGCCAGCAGCACGACTAGCGGCTACAATGAGCAGTTCTTC. It specifies CASSTTSGYNEQFF.

The chain carries TRBV6-5 and TRBJ2-3; 9 bases map to TRBD2. The CDR3 has 15 residues. CDR1 and CDR2 from the germline V gene are MNHEY and SVGAGI. The V segment lost 2 bases and the J segment 3 bases; nucleotides outside the gene matches: 3. The DNA of the CDR3 is TGTGCCAGCAGTTACGGCGGGAGGGCGACAGATACGCAGTATTTT. Translation gives CASSYGGRATDTQYF.

J is TRBJ2-5 and V is TRBV4-1; 9 bases are shared with TRBD2. The V and J ends lost 3 bases and 6 bases, in that order; junction bases with no gene match: 8. Germline V lookup: CDR1 MGHRA, CDR2 YSYEKL. The length of the CDR3 is 15 residues. In DNA form, the CDR3 reads TGCGCCAGCAGCCAGCGGTTAGCGGGGGCAAAGACCCAGTACTTC. Translation gives CASSQRLAGAKTQYF.

The CDR3 here is CASSPQGSYEQYF. The CDR3 nucleotides read TGCGCCAGCAGCCCACAGGGTTCCTACGAGCAGTACTTC. The chain has TRBV4-1 and TRBJ2-7; possible D gene TRBD1, 6 bases. CDR1 is MGHRA and CDR2 is YSYEKL in the germline V gene. The CDR3 length is 13 residues. V lost 4 bases and J 1 base, leaving 8 bases between the germline ends.

There are a few counts of this clone. The V gene is TRBV6-5, the J gene TRBJ2-7; D might be TRBD2 (6 bases). This CDR3 is 13 amino acids long. V was cut by 4 bases and J by 2 bases, with 9 bases left in between. Germline CDR1 is MNHEY and CDR2 is SVGAGI. CDR3 protein: CASSLGLPYEQYF. The CDR3 coding sequence is TGTGCCAGCAGTTTGGGACTTCCCTACGAGCAGTACTTC.

This chain connects TRBV27 to TRBJ2-7; D may be TRBD2 (6 bases). V was cut by 7 bases and J by 4 bases, with 23 bases left in between. Germline CDR1 MNHEY, CDR2 SMNVEV (reference sequence). The CDR3 runs to 16 residues. DNA of the CDR3: TGTGCCAGCACCCCCCTGTGGGCGGGGCCCAGTTACGAGCAGTACTTC. Its translation: CASTPLWAGPSYEQYF.

This clone was detected only once. The chain employs TRBV11-2 and TRBJ1-2, with D possibly TRBD1 on 5 matching bases. Trimming left V 6 bases short and J 3 bases short, with 17 bases between. Germline V CDR1 and CDR2: SGHAT, FQNNGV. The CDR3 contains 15 residues. Here the CDR3 reads CASRPPGRADYGYTF. The CDR3 nucleotides read TGTGCCAGCAGACCTCCGGGACGGGCCGACTATGGCTACACCTTC.

The V gene is TRBV5-5, the J gene TRBJ2-4, with 9 bases that match TRBD2. Germline V gives CDR1 SGHKS, CDR2 YYEKEE (reference sequence). The CDR3 sequence is 19 residues long. V trimming: 4 bases; J trimming: 8 bases; junction bases outside the gene matches: 22. CDR3 amino acids: CASSLFVWETSGGGDIQYF. CDR3 nucleotide sequence: TGTGCCAGCAGCCTGTTTGTGTGGGAGACTAGCGGAGGGGGGGACATTCAGTACTTC.

The V and J genes are TRBV10-3 and TRBJ1-5; TRBD1 matches 7 bases. Germline-derived CDR1 and CDR2 are ENHRY and SYGVKD. After removal of 2 bases from V and 2 bases from J, the junction contained 6 bases not matched to a gene. CDR3 length equals 16 residues. The CDR3 region is CAISELTGEGNQPQHF. For the CDR3, the DNA is TGTGCCATCAGTGAGCTTACAGGGGAAGGCAATCAGCCCCAGCATTTT.

J is TRBJ2-7 and V is TRBV10-1; TRBD2 matches at 7 bases. J was trimmed by 6 bases and V by 4 bases; bases with no gene match: 6. This CDR3 is 13 amino acids long. In germline, CDR1 is WNHNN, CDR2 SYGVQD (reference sequence). CDR3: CASSVGREGEQYF. As DNA, the CDR3 is TGCGCCAGCAGTGTAGGCAGGGAGGGCGAGCAGTACTTC.

This chain connects TRBV30 to TRBJ1-2; perhaps TRBD1 as D (5 bases). Trimming left V 2 bases short and J 0 bases short, with 7 bases between. CDR3 length equals 13 residues. Germline values: CDR1 GTSNPN, CDR2 SVGIG (reference sequence). The CDR3 DNA sequence: TGTGCCTGGAGTCCGGGGCCTAACTATGGCTACACCTTC. It yields the protein CAWSPGPNYGYTF.

V is TRBV10-3 and J is TRBJ1-6, with 7 bases that match TRBD1. Germline loops: CDR1 ENHRY, CDR2 SYGVKD. The V segment lost 11 bases and the J segment 7 bases; nucleotides outside the gene matches: 8. There are 13 residues in the CDR3. The CDR3 DNA reads TGTGCCGGACAGGAGTTTGGCAATTCACCCCTCCACTTT. Encoded protein: CAGQEFGNSPLHF.